The sample holds one count of the clone carrying this T cell receptor beta chain. TCRdb's table, derived via immunoSEQ multiplex PCR, lists solely in-frame clones and lacks some. Altogether hundreds of thousands of clones are present, less than 80% being singletons, with the ten largest covering approximately 1.8%. The germline CDR1 and CDR2 sequences are KGHSH and LQKENI. The CDR3 runs to 13 residues. Trimming left V 2 bases short and J 6 bases short, with 8 bases between. This sample is part of a study of shared clonotypes between healthy human individuals. Within Nashville, Tennessee resided all donors, each a Caucasian adult.

The TCR was taken from a woman aged 30 to 39 in good health. This sequence joins TRBV18 and TRBJ2-1; TRBD2 might be the D (6 bases). Sequencing was carried out using memory CD4+ T cells sorted from blood. Subset in this sample: CD45RA-negative fraction. This chain's CDR3 is CASSPTGANEQFF. The CDR3 nucleotides read TGTGCCAGCTCACCAACGGGAGCCAATGAGCAGTTCTTC.